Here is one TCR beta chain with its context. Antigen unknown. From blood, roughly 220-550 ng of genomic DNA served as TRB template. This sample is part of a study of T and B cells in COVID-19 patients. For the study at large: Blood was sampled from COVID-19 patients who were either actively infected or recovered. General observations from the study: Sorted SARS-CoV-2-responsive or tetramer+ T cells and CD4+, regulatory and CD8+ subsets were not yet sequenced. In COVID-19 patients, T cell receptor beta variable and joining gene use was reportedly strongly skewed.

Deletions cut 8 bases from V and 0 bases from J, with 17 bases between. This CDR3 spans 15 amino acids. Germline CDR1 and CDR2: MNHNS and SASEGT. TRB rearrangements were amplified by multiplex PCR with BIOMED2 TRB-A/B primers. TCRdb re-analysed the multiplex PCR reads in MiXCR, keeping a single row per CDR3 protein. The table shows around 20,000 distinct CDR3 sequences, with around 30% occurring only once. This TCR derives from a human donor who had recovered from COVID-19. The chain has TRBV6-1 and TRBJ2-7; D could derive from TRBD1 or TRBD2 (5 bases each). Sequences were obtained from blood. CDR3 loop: CASFTGTLSSYEQYF. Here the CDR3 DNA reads TGTGCCAGCTTCACCGGGACCTTGAGCTCCTACGAGCAGTACTTC.